This TCR beta chain was observed in a study of cytomegalovirus exposure and HLA in healthy donors. Primers: 60 Vbeta forward and 13 Jbeta reverse. Clones were read by immunoSEQ multiplex PCR, and TCRdb kept only the in-frame ones, dropping some. This table has about 180,000 clones, 75% to 90% appearing once. This CDR3 has 15 amino acids. Germline CDR1 reads MNHNS; CDR2 reads SASEGT. The V and J ends lost 6 bases and 5 bases respectively, with 19 bases between them. What was sequenced was PBMCs. The sequence was obtained from a girl aged 5 to 17 in good health and CMV-seropositive. The rearrangement uses TRBV6-1 and TRBJ1-2; tentatively, D is TRBD1 (6 bases). CDR3 loop: CASRPGPEGVYGYTF. In DNA, the CDR3 is TGTGCCAGCAGACCCGGGCCCGAGGGGGTTTATGGCTACACCTTC.